This entry describes one T cell receptor (beta chain). Its antigen has not been determined. The sample holds no much larger clone one base away, and base qualities are not on file. The data are from a study of cytomegalovirus exposure and HLA in healthy donors (dated by TCRdb to 2015 to 2018). Turning to the overall study: According to an earlier analysis of 587 of the donors, about 179 million T cells yielded over 90 million unique TCR beta sequences and approximately 280 Gb of sequence data. An early release covering over 500 HLA-typed donors comprised about 310 gigabases of sequencing data and roughly 85 million unique TCR sequences. Among the roughly 400 genotyped donors, approximately 76% belonged to the genetic ancestry cluster associated with self-reported Caucasian donors. The study aimed to test whether signatures of past pathogen exposure could be identified by cataloging public T cell receptors. Using immunosequencing, the study profiled T cell repertoires from around 680 subjects and related those repertoires to cytomegalovirus serostatus. A separate validation cohort of roughly 120 different subjects was used in addition to the roughly 670-subject first cohort. The study combined high-throughput TCR immunosequencing, statistical association of individual TCRs with disease status, and machine learning to predict cytomegalovirus infection status. A later analysis re-analyzed previously published TCR beta repertoires from approximately 670 donors and added high-resolution HLA genotyping to study TCR occurrence patterns. In the later analysis, no new phenotypic data were used to find candidate immune exposures; instead, reliance was placed on TCR beta sequences and their occurrence across donors. An earlier analysis of nearly 600 of the donors applied high-throughput TCR beta sequencing to assess whether each TCR beta V gene segment acted as functional or pseudogenic. Donor age, sex, ethnicity and CMV serostatus were compiled together with the repertoire data. Genome-wide SNP genotypes for about three fifths of the roughly 670 donors were used in a later genetic analysis, which treated that subset as a discovery cohort. Every repertoire in the discovery cohort had been generated on one and the same sequencing platform. Both class I and class II loci were covered by HLA typing, at four-digit resolution. The number of typed donors differed by locus: roughly 629-630 for A, B, C, DRB1 and DQB1; some 540 for DQA1; 606 for DPA1; and about 450 for DPB1. Because of strong linkage in the cohort, roughly five DR-DQ haplotypes were treated as single units for association and clustering. Among a few hundred genotyped donors of the cohort, an average of 235,054 unique TCR beta nucleotide sequences were sequenced per donor, roughly a sixth of them non-productive.

Libraries were made using the immunoSEQ multiplex PCR assay. For the multiplex PCR, a mixture combining 60 forward primers for TCR Vbeta segments and 13 reverse primers for TCR Jbeta segments was used. Amplification of the CDR3 region of rearranged TCR beta genes was performed with a multiplex PCR assay on genomic DNA. The Illumina HiSeq System was used to sequence the amplified TCR beta libraries as 87-base-pair reads. The published analysis was carried out like this. In a later analysis, some 80 million unique TCR beta chains were counted across the 666 repertoires, and about 10 million of these chains were shared by at least two donors. Raw reads were error-corrected and collapsed into unique sequences with a nearest-neighbor algorithm that merged closely related sequences to remove PCR and sequencing errors. To assign V, D and J gene segments, CDR3 sequences were aligned to IMGT reference sequences. For a sequence to be retained, a match of at least six nucleotides to both a V gene segment and a J gene segment was required. Rearrangements were called productive when the CDR3 lacked stop codons and stayed in frame with V and J; all others were non-productive. CDR3 was defined by IMGT convention, running from the second conserved V-encoded cysteine to the conserved J-encoded phenylalanine. In an earlier analysis of around 640 of the donors, sequences lacking an unambiguous match to a single V gene segment were excluded. An earlier analysis of just under 600 of the donors called V segments functional above 56.7% productive rearrangements and segregating when the between-donor standard deviation exceeded 5%. To diagnose cytomegalovirus status from the catalog of TCR beta chain sequences, a statistical classification framework was built. In a later analysis, TCR nucleotide sequences were compared against IMGT/GENE-DB human TR gene sequences so that V and J genes could be assigned. In a later analysis, CDR3 sequences and most-parsimonious VDJ recombination scenarios were assigned using the TCRdist pipeline. A later analysis defined each TCR beta chain by its CDR3 amino acid sequence plus V-gene family, and excluded reads lacking a unique V-gene family. A later analysis removed roughly 590 highly shared, low-generation-probability nucleotide sequences to deal with suspected cross-contamination and a sequencing artifact. A later analysis calculated a clonal expansion index for each public chain from normalized within-repertoire ranks of inferred template counts. Generation probabilities in a later analysis came from a VDJ recombination model fitted to out-of-frame rearrangements, and those results were checked against IGoR. In a later analysis, TCR-TCR, TCR-HLA and TCR-CMV co-occurrence was scored with hypergeometric tests, and a repertoire-size bias correction was applied to TCR pairs. False discovery rates were estimated in a later analysis by permuting HLA or CMV assignments 20 times. In a later analysis, co-occurring TCRs were grouped with DBSCAN, and TCRdist sequence similarity was added when clustering was performed within HLA-allele-positive subsets. Repertoires with fewer than 30,000 or more than 120,000 public chains, plus five repertoires with anomalous nucleotide sharing, were excluded from co-occurrence clustering. The table was pulled from immuneACCESS by TCRdb, which kept in-frame rearrangements only. Such tables lose some clones; where checked, under half of the loss comes from unresolved V genes, and the rest has no known cause. V and J calls and clone size are given by that table; D and trimming were obtained from the DNA. Across this sample there are roughly 99,000 clones, with approximately 79% seen only once. In total, the top ten clones hold about 2.5% of the sample.

General conclusions and limits of the study: A cluster of highly shared sequence variants was judged likely to represent a technical artifact of the sequencing pipeline. Because counts were too low, about 17 rarely observed V segments, including chromosome 9 orphons, were excluded from the earlier analysis of several hundred of the donors. According to a later analysis, parvovirus B19, influenza, CMV and Epstein-Barr virus appeared linked to several top co-occurrence clusters. A later genetic analysis reported fewer N-insertions in productive TCRs among donors in an Asian-associated ancestry cluster than the roughly 620-donor mean. A later analysis found that most CMV-associated TCR beta chains appeared HLA-restricted, with HLA associations seemingly driven largely by CMV exposure. HLA typing was unavailable for some donors at each locus, so association tests used only the typed subset. In an earlier analysis of approximately 590 of the donors, most TCR beta V segments appeared in productive rearrangements about 87% or about 30% of the time, broadly matching IMGT annotations. When HLA alleles, especially DR and DQ, strongly co-occurred, TCR associations were difficult to assign to individual alleles. In this cohort, only TCR beta chains were sequenced, and detectable features were limited by the absence of alpha or paired-chain data. According to a later analysis, TCR association rates differed among HLA loci, with DRB1 alleles showing the most associated TCRs and HLA-C alleles showing the fewest. In a later analysis, over 15,000 TCR beta sequences were associated with specific HLA alleles at a false discovery rate of 0.05. Most TCR sequences were observed very rarely across donors, whereas some public TCRs were present in many individuals. CMV serostatus was the only immune exposure information available for the cohort. A further reported finding was that TCR beta sequences accurately predicted the HLA-A and HLA-B alleles for most subjects in the first cohort. According to the authors, the approach could potentially be generalized to other disease states and immunological phenotypes. The study gave a list of about 150 TCR beta chains associated with cytomegalovirus. The classifier was reported to diagnose cytomegalovirus status with high specificity and sensitivity in both the original cohort and the validation cohort. Linkage disequilibrium might explain the correlated functional status among segregating V segments, but an unknown experimental factor could not be ruled out. Some IMGT-functional V segments, including TRBV6-2 and TRBV6-3, could not be distinguished by the 87-base-pair reads and were therefore excluded. In a later analysis, HLA-associated TCR beta chains showed more clonal expansion and lower generation probabilities than non-associated chains that were equally common. Roughly uniform sequencing depth across donors was assumed in presence/absence analyses, although this assumption may not hold. In vitro tests confirmed that a few of the cytomegalovirus-associated TCR beta chains recognize cytomegalovirus antigens. In a later genetic analysis, a missense DCLRE1C variant was associated with V-gene and J-gene trimming of TCR beta chains, and the association was replicated in an independent cohort.

The cohort consisted of 666 healthy bone marrow donors. At the time of sampling, all cohort members were nominally healthy, though unrecorded immune exposures were likely present. The donor tested CMV seronegative, placing the donor among the roughly 340 seronegative members of the cohort. Each donor provided a peripheral blood sample, and peripheral blood mononuclear cells were used for TCR beta sequencing. Genomic DNA was extracted from the blood cell samples with the Qiagen DNeasy Blood Extraction Kit. Unmatched junction bases come to 4, with V trimmed by 1 base and J by 1 base. CDR1 and CDR2, looked up from the germline V gene, are SGHTA and FQGTGA. Taken from cysteine to phenylalanine, the CDR3 has 15 residues. Only the CDR3 portion is preserved as DNA: 45 bases, with reading frame beginning at the first base.

The sequence derives from a man younger than 35 in good health and CMV-seronegative. The sequence links TRBV7-3 to TRBJ2-7; 7 bases in the junction line up with TRBD1. Sequencing input: PBMCs. The bases are TGTGCCAGCAGCTTAATGCTGGGACAGTCCTACGAGCAGTACTTC. Translated, this is CASSLMLGQSYEQYF.